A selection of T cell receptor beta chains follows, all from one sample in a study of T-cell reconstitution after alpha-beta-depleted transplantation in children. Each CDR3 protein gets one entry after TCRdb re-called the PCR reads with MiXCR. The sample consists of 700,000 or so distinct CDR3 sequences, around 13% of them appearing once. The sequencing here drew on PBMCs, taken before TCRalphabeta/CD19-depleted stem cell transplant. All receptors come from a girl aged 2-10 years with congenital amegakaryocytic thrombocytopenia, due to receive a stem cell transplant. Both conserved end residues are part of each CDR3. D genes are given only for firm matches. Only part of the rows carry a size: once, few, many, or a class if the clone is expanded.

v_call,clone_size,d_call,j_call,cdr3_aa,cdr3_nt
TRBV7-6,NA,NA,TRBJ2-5,CASILAVRETQYF,TGTGCCAGCATCTTAGCGGTACGAGAGACCCAGTACTTC
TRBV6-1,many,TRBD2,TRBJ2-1,CASLGLAGPNEQFF,TGTGCCAGCCTAGGACTAGCGGGACCCAATGAGCAGTTCTTC
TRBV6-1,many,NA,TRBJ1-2,CASSELSGLYGYTF,TGTGCCAGCAGTGAATTGTCAGGGCTCTATGGCTACACCTTC
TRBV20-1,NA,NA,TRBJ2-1,CSASVGPYSYNEQFF,TGCAGTGCTAGCGTCGGCCCCTACTCCTACAATGAGCAGTTCTTC
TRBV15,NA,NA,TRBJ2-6,CATEGGREIVSGANVLTF,TGTGCCACCGAGGGGGGGCGGGAGATTGTCTCTGGGGCCAACGTCCTGACTTTC
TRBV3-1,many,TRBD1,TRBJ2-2,CASSQATGANTGELFF,TGTGCCAGCAGCCAAGCTACAGGGGCCAACACCGGGGAGCTGTTTTTT
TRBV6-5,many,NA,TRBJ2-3,CASSYNPFPDTQYF,TGTGCCAGCAGTTATAACCCATTCCCAGATACGCAGTATTTT
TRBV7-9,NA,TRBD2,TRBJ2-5,CASSLNAGGPETQYF,TGTGCCAGCAGCTTAAATGCGGGAGGGCCTGAGACCCAGTACTTC
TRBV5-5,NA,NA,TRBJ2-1,CASYSIGTQPGYEQFF,TGTGCCAGCTACTCCATAGGGACCCAGCCAGGTTATGAGCAGTTCTTC
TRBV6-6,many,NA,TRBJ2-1,CASKSSYNEQFF,TGTGCCAGCAAGAGCTCCTACAATGAGCAGTTCTTC
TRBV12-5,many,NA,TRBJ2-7,CASGWSGSGVHEQYF,TGTGCTAGTGGTTGGTCGGGTTCTGGAGTTCACGAGCAGTACTTC
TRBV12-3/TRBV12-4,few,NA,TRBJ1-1,CASRDGSYTEAFF,TGTGCCAGTCGAGACGGATCTTACACTGAAGCTTTCTTT
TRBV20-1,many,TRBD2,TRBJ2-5,CSARGGETQYF,TGCAGTGCTAGGGGGGGGGAGACCCAGTACTTC
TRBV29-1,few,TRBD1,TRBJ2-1,CSVEPTGDSYNEQFF,TGCAGCGTTGAACCGACAGGGGACTCCTACAATGAGCAGTTCTTC
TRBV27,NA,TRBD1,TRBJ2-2,CASSVLQGARPGELFF,TGTGCCAGCAGTGTGCTTCAGGGGGCGAGGCCCGGGGAGCTGTTTTTT
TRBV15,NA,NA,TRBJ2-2,CATSRDGRTGELFF,TGTGCCACCAGCAGAGACGGCCGCACCGGGGAGCTGTTTTTT
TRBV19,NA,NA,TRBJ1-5,CASSMGILRARNQPQHF,TGTGCCAGTAGTATGGGGATTTTGAGGGCCCGCAATCAGCCCCAGCATTTT
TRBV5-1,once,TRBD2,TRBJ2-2,CASSLGRSRRWDYNTGELFF,TGCGCCAGCAGCTTGGGGCGATCTAGGAGGTGGGACTATAACACCGGGGAGCTGTTTTTT
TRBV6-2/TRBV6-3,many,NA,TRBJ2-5,CDPLLGGETQYF,TGTGACCCGCTGCTAGGAGGAGAGACCCAGTACTTC
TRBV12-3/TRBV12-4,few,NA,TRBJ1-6,CASSQPGTPGPSPLHF,TGTGCCAGCAGTCAACCCGGGACTCCGGGACCTTCACCCCTCCACTTT